The next 26 T cell receptor beta chains were all read from a single sample in a study of blood T cell repertoires in COVID-19. The method was immunoSEQ multiplex PCR; TCRdb's version includes in-frame clones alone and lacks a portion of them. The repertoire holds more than 150,000 clones, with more than 80% as singletons. The sample taken for sequencing was peripheral blood. These TCRs come from a woman over 75 with COVID-19, enrolled during active disease.

The V and J genes are TRBV27 and TRBJ2-2, with 7 nucleotides matching TRBD1. Germline CDR1 and CDR2: MNHEY and SMNVEV (reference sequence). V was pared by 3 bases and J by 0 bases, with 4 bases of the junction left unmatched. The CDR3 has 16 residues. CDR3: CASSLRGTANTGELFF. The CDR3 DNA reads as TGTGCCAGCAGTTTGCGAGGGACAGCGAACACCGGGGAGCTGTTTTTT.

The rearrangement uses TRBV5-1 and TRBJ2-2; 9 bases map to TRBD1. Germline values: CDR1 SGHRS, CDR2 YFSETQ. V shed 4 bases and J 5 bases; nucleotides not matched to a gene: 12. The CDR3 sequence is 17 residues long. CDR3 nucleotide sequence: TGCGCCAGCAGCGTCTCCAACAGGGGGCGATATACCGGGGAGCTGTTTTTT. This translates into CASSVSNRGRYTGELFF.

J is TRBJ2-5 and V is TRBV18; 9 nucleotides align to TRBD2. V gave up 0 bases and J gave up 1 base; unmatched junction bases: 3. The CDR3 loop spans 16 amino acids. Germline V gives CDR1 KGHSH, CDR2 LQKENI. The chain's CDR3 is CASSPPGLAPQETQYF. DNA for the CDR3: TGTGCCAGCTCACCACCGGGACTAGCTCCCCAAGAGACCCAGTACTTC.

The chain uses TRBV7-6 and TRBJ2-1; 7 nucleotides align to TRBD1. The CDR3 loop spans 16 amino acids. Germline CDR1 reads SGHVS; CDR2 reads FNYEAQ. The V gene end was trimmed by 4 bases and the J gene end by 0 bases; junction bases not matched to a gene: 6. CDR3 sequence (DNA): TGTGCCAGCAGCTGGCGGACAGGAAGCTCCTACAATGAGCAGTTCTTC. It encodes CASSWRTGSSYNEQFF.

The V gene is TRBV30, the J gene TRBJ1-3; no reliable D call. The V gene's germline CDR1 is GTSNPN and CDR2 SVGIG (reference sequence). The V end was cut by 7 bases, the J end by 2 bases, with 9 bases between. The CDR3 contains 12 residues. CDR3 sequence reads: CAFADTGNTIYF. The CDR3 bases are TGTGCCTTCGCAGACACTGGAAACACCATATATTTT.

The chain combines TRBV4-3 with TRBJ2-7, with 13 positions matching TRBD2. Germline lookup yields CDR1 LGHNA and CDR2 YSLEER. V trimming: 4 bases; J trimming: 4 bases; junction bases outside the gene matches: 16. This CDR3 has 19 amino acids. The CDR3 DNA sequence: TGCGCCAGCAGCCCCCGAGGCGAAACTAGCGGGGGGGCCGGATACGAGCAGTACTTC. It encodes CASSPRGETSGGAGYEQYF.

The V and J genes are TRBV6-2 or TRBV6-3 and TRBJ2-1; the D gene is possibly TRBD1 (7 bases). The CDR3 loop spans 15 amino acids. Germline loops: CDR1 MNHEY, CDR2 SVGEGT. V gave up 2 bases and J gave up 4 bases, with 12 bases separating them. For the CDR3, the DNA is TGTGCCAGCAGTTACGCGGGACAGCTATACAATGAGCAGTTCTTC. It translates to CASSYAGQLYNEQFF.

This clone showed up just a few times. V gene TRBV7-9 combines with J gene TRBJ1-6, with 7 bases that match TRBD1. In germline, CDR1 is SEHNR, CDR2 FQNEAQ (reference sequence). Trimming at V came to 4 bases and at J to 6 bases, leaving 6 bases not matched to a gene. The CDR3 spans 15 residues. The CDR3 sequence: CASSSTTGINSPLHF. The CDR3 region has the DNA TGTGCCAGCAGCTCCACGACAGGGATTAATTCACCCCTCCACTTT.

V is TRBV9 and J is TRBJ1-4; D possibly corresponds to TRBD1 (5 bases). This CDR3 contains 15 residues. Trimming left V 2 bases short and J 4 bases short, with 12 bases between. CDR1 is SGDLS, CDR2 YYNGEE, per germline. This chain's CDR3 is CASSVSGGINEKLFF. The CDR3 nucleotides read TGTGCCAGCAGCGTCTCCGGGGGGATTAATGAAAAACTGTTTTTT.

The rearrangement joins TRBV3-1 (or the pseudogene TRBV3-2) to TRBJ2-1; D ambiguous. The CDR3 is 12 amino acids. The germline gives CDR1 LGHDT, CDR2 YNNKEL (reference sequence). V was cut by 3 bases and J by 5 bases, with 5 bases left in between. CDR3 coding DNA: TGTGCCAGCAGCCATATAGACAATGAGCAGTTCTTC. As protein: CASSHIDNEQFF.

V gene TRBV5-1 combines with J gene TRBJ1-1; D uncertain. V lost 0 bases to trimming and J lost 4 bases, with 13 bases between them. There are 15 residues in the CDR3. CDR1 and CDR2 (germline): SGHRS, YFSETQ. CDR3 loop: CASSLGEGVSTEAFF. The CDR3 bases are TGCGCCAGCAGCTTGGGTGAGGGTGTTAGCACTGAAGCTTTCTTT.

J is TRBJ2-7 and V is TRBV5-1, with 9 bases that match TRBD2. CDR3 length equals 13 residues. The V gene's germline CDR1 is SGHRS and CDR2 YFSETQ. Trimming removed 7 bases from V and 4 bases from J; junction bases left unmatched: 6. The CDR3 sequence is CASRREGPYEQYF. CDR3 DNA: TGCGCCAGCCGGCGGGAGGGCCCTTACGAGCAGTACTTC.

V and J are TRBV11-3 and TRBJ2-7; D might be TRBD1 (6 bases). This CDR3 is 15 amino acids long. Between the trimmed V and J ends, which lost 2 bases and 4 bases, there was a span of 15 bases. Germline V gives CDR1 SGHNT, CDR2 YENEEA. Here the CDR3 DNA reads TGTGCCAGCAGCTTAAATCGGCAGGGGTGGTACGAGCAGTACTTC. As protein: CASSLNRQGWYEQYF. Supplemented by reference TRBV11-3 and TRBJ2-7, the full variable domain reads EAGVVQSPRYKIIEKKQPVAFWCNPISGHNTLYWYLQNLGQGPELLIRYENEEAVDDSQLPKDRFSAERLKGVDSTLKIQPAELGDSAVYLCASSLNRQGWYEQYFGPGTRLTVT.

V is TRBV20-1 and J is TRBJ1-2; no clear D. The CDR3 extends over 11 amino acids. Germline V gene data show CDR1 as DFQATT and CDR2 as SNEGSKA (reference sequence). Deletions cut 0 bases from V and 8 bases from J, with 7 bases between. The CDR3 loop is CSARESPGYTF. DNA of the CDR3: TGCAGTGCTAGAGAAAGCCCGGGCTACACCTTC.

The J gene is TRBJ2-2, the V gene TRBV6-6; 16 bases line up with TRBD2. Germline values: CDR1 MNHNY, CDR2 SVGAGI (reference sequence). J was trimmed by 5 bases and V by 11 bases; bases with no gene match: 8. CDR3 length equals 16 residues. The CDR3 here is CAGGTSGGAITGELFF. The CDR3, as DNA: TGTGCCGGTGGGACTAGCGGGGGGGCCATTACCGGGGAGCTGTTTTTT.

The chain employs TRBV4-3 and TRBJ2-2; a possible D gene is TRBD2 (6 bases). The CDR3 loop spans 22 amino acids. Trimming removed 0 bases at V and 0 bases at J, with 26 bases between. CDR1 and CDR2 from the germline V gene are LGHNA and YSLEER. CDR3 DNA: TGCGCCAGCAGCCAAGATTGGGGGGTGGGGTCATCAGGCGAATCGAACACCGGGGAGCTGTTTTTT. It yields the protein CASSQDWGVGSSGESNTGELFF.

The chain joins TRBV15 to TRBJ2-7, with D perhaps TRBD1 (6 bases). Looked up from germline, CDR1 is LNHNV and CDR2 is YYDKDF (reference sequence). This CDR3 is 15 amino acids long. The V and J ends lost 1 base and 5 bases respectively, with 15 bases between them. CDR3 DNA sequence: TGTGCCACCAGCAGAGTGATACAGGGTATAAACGAGCAGTACTTC. This codes for CATSRVIQGINEQYF. Looking up the rest from reference TRBV15 and TRBJ2-7 gives the full variable domain: DAMVIQNPRYQVTQFGKPVTLSCSQTLNHNVMYWYQQKSSQAPKLLFHYYDKDFNNEADTPDNFQSRRPNTSFCFLDIRSPGLGDTAMYLCATSRVIQGINEQYFGPGTRLTVT.

The chain uses TRBV6-5 and TRBJ1-1; unclear D gene. Germline loops: CDR1 MNHEY, CDR2 SVGAGI. The V and J ends lost 3 bases and 3 bases respectively, with 8 bases between them. The CDR3 extends over 13 amino acids. This CDR3 reads CASSYDGYTEAFF. The CDR3 nucleotides are TGTGCCAGCAGTTATGACGGGTACACTGAAGCTTTCTTT.

The V call is TRBV6-2 or TRBV6-3, the J call TRBJ2-3, with D uncertain. Germline V gives CDR1 MNHEY, CDR2 SVGEGT. With 4 bases removed from V and 0 bases from J, the gap between germline ends came to 8 bases. This CDR3 spans 14 amino acids. CDR3 residues: CASSLSFSTDTQYF. In DNA form, the CDR3 reads TGTGCCAGCAGTTTGAGTTTTAGCACAGATACGCAGTATTTT.

The chain recombines TRBV19 with TRBJ2-1; 7 bases align to TRBD1. The length of the CDR3 is 15 residues. V gave up 4 bases and J gave up 3 bases; unmatched junction bases: 6. From germline, CDR1 is LNHDA and CDR2 SQIVND (reference sequence). The CDR3 coding sequence is TGTGCCAGTAGTAGAGAGACAGGGAACTACAATGAGCAGTTCTTC. Its translation is CASSRETGNYNEQFF.

V and J are TRBV10-3 and TRBJ1-4; D might be TRBD1 (5 bases). The CDR3 consists of 14 residues. The V end was cut by 0 bases, the J end by 5 bases, with 7 bases between. Germline V gene data show CDR1 as ENHRY and CDR2 as SYGVKD. Here the CDR3 reads CAISESTENEKLFF. CDR3 DNA: TGTGCCATCAGTGAGTCGACAGAAAATGAAAAACTGTTTTTT.

This clone was found once. This chain connects TRBV15 to TRBJ2-3; 8 nucleotides line up with TRBD2. CDR1 and CDR2 from the germline V gene are LNHNV and YYDKDF (reference sequence). The length of the CDR3 is 19 residues. The V segment lost 0 bases and the J segment 4 bases; nucleotides outside the gene matches: 15. CDR3 sequence reads: CATSRDLPMTSEYADTQYF. CDR3 DNA sequence: TGTGCCACCAGCAGAGATCTCCCCATGACTAGCGAGTACGCAGATACGCAGTATTTT.

The chain recombines TRBV18 with TRBJ2-2; 12 positions agree with TRBD2. The CDR3 contains 15 residues. With V trimmed by 5 bases and J by 10 bases, 8 bases remained unmatched. CDR1 KGHSH and CDR2 LQKENI come from the germline V gene. The CDR3 is CASSSKRLAGAELFF. Written as DNA, the CDR3 is TGTGCCAGCTCATCAAAAAGACTAGCGGGGGCGGAGCTGTTTTTT.

The chain recombines TRBV27 with TRBJ2-2, with TRBD1 matching over 9 bases. This CDR3 is built from 15 residues. Germline V gene lookup returns CDR1 MNHEY and CDR2 SMNVEV (reference sequence). V lost 3 bases, J lost 4 bases, and 3 bases stayed unmatched. The CDR3 nucleotides read TGTGCCAGCAGTTTCGACAGGGGGGCCACCGGGGAGCTGTTTTTT. Its translation: CASSFDRGATGELFF.

This clone was seen only once. CDR3 sequence: CASSIDGGITEAFF. CDR3 nucleotide sequence: TGTGCCAGTAGTATAGACGGGGGAATCACTGAAGCTTTCTTT. V is TRBV19 and J is TRBJ1-1; D is perhaps TRBD1 (5 bases). The CDR3 totals 14 residues. Deletions cut 0 bases from V and 4 bases from J, with 9 bases between. Per germline, CDR1 LNHDA and CDR2 SQIVND (reference sequence).

The chain carries TRBV7-8 and TRBJ1-1; the D gene is possibly TRBD1 (5 bases). CDR3 length: 14 amino acids. Germline lookup yields CDR1 SGHVS and CDR2 FQNEAQ. The V end lost 4 bases, the J end lost 2 bases, and 11 bases lay between the germline ends. For the CDR3, the DNA is TGTGCCAGCAGCTCCTCGGGGGGAAACACTGAAGCTTTCTTT. This sequence encodes CASSSSGGNTEAFF.